These 9 T cell receptor beta chains were all obtained from the same sample, sequenced in a study of T cells in Graves' hyperthyroidism and ophthalmopathy. Amplified TCR beta CDR3 regions derived from RNA transcripts. TCR CDR3 regions were first amplified by RT-PCR with HTBI primers. TCRdb re-called the multiplex PCR reads with MiXCR, one entry per CDR3 protein. The sample includes 600,000 or so distinct CDR3 sequences, roughly 15% of them seen just once. The source material was blood. The receptor set was obtained from a woman in her forties or fifties with Graves' ophthalmopathy.

The chain uses TRBV7-2 and TRBJ1-1; the D is unclear. The CDR3 contains 14 residues. The germline V and J ends were trimmed by 2 bases and 1 base, with 8 bases remaining between them. CDR1 is SGHTA, CDR2 FQGNSA, per germline. The CDR3 DNA reads as TGTGCCAGCAGCTTATCGGGCCGGAACACTGAAGCTTTCTTT. It yields the protein CASSLSGRNTEAFF. The whole variable domain, filled in from reference TRBV7-2 and TRBJ1-1, reads GAGVSQSPSNKVTEKGKDVELRCDPISGHTALYWYRQSLGQGLEFLIYFQGNSAPDKSGLPSDRFSAERTGGSVSTLTIQRTQQEDSAVYLCASSLSGRNTEAFFGQGTRLTVV.

The chain has TRBV5-1 and TRBJ1-4; tentatively, D is TRBD1 (5 bases). Germline CDR1 SGHRS, CDR2 YFSETQ. Trimming left V 3 bases short and J 1 base short, with 13 bases between. This CDR3 has 16 amino acids. The CDR3 coding sequence is TGCGCCAGCAGCTATAGGGCCACAGGAACTAATGAAAAACTGTTTTTT. Protein product: CASSYRATGTNEKLFF.

This clonotype was recorded a few times. V is TRBV3-1 and J is TRBJ1-3; a weak D match, TRBD1 (5 bases). V was clipped by 0 bases and J by 5 bases, with 14 bases between them. Germline CDR1 reads LGHDT; CDR2 reads YNNKEL (reference sequence). The CDR3 runs to 16 residues. The CDR3 region has the DNA TGTGCCAGCAGCCAAGATCTGCCCGGGACTCGAAACACCATATATTTT. Translated: CASSQDLPGTRNTIYF.

This clonotype was detected ten times or more. V and J are TRBV11-2 and TRBJ2-6; D remains ambiguous. The CDR3 sequence is 14 residues long. V lost 0 bases and J 1 base, leaving 1 base between the germline ends. Germline V lookup: CDR1 SGHAT, CDR2 FQNNGV. The CDR3 DNA reads TGTGCCAGCAGCTTAGAGTCTGGGGCCAACGTCCTGACTTTC. Its protein product is CASSLESGANVLTF.

This clonotype has only a few counts. The V call is TRBV14, the J call TRBJ2-3; 16 positions match TRBD2. The V segment lost 6 bases and the J segment 1 base; nucleotides outside the gene matches: 7. In germline, CDR1 is SGHDN, CDR2 FVKESK. The CDR3 covers 18 residues. CDR3 in amino acids: CASRPGTSGRARTDTQYF. In nucleotides, the CDR3 is TGTGCCAGCAGACCCGGGACTAGCGGGAGGGCCCGCACAGATACGCAGTATTTT.

V gene TRBV28 combines with J gene TRBJ2-3; 12 bases agree with TRBD1. The CDR3 is 18 amino acids. Trimming at V came to 5 bases and at J to 10 bases, leaving 19 bases not matched to a gene. CDR1 MDHEN and CDR2 SYDVKM come from the germline V gene. CDR3 loop: CASSLYTLRDRGPLSQYF. Written as DNA, the CDR3 is TGTGCCAGCAGTCTCTATACTCTGCGGGACAGGGGGCCTCTTTCGCAGTATTTT.

For the CDR3, the DNA is TGTGCCAGCAGCTCCCGAGGACAGCTACGCACAGATACGCAGTATTTT. Amino acids: CASSSRGQLRTDTQYF. This rearrangement joins TRBV7-8 to TRBJ2-3, with D tentatively TRBD1 (6 bases). Trimming removed 4 bases at V and 1 base at J, with 15 bases between. The germline CDR1 and CDR2 sequences are SGHVS and FQNEAQ. The CDR3 is 16 residues long.

This clonotype was counted many times. The genes are TRBV12-3 or TRBV12-4 and TRBJ2-1, with 7 bases fitting TRBD2. The CDR3 extends over 16 amino acids. Trimming at V came to 6 bases and at J to 4 bases, leaving 12 bases not matched to a gene. The CDR3 DNA reads TGTGCCAGCAGACCCTCGGGGGGAGTTGGATACAATGAGCAGTTCTTC. It codes for CASRPSGGVGYNEQFF.

The V and J genes are TRBV6-5 and TRBJ2-2, with TRBD2 identical over 10 bases. The CDR3 consists of 23 residues. J was trimmed by 2 bases and V by 0 bases; bases with no gene match: 21. Per germline, CDR1 MNHEY and CDR2 SVGAGI. The CDR3 sequence is CASSYSVPALAGAPGQNTGELFF. The CDR3 region has the DNA TGTGCCAGCAGTTACTCGGTGCCAGCGCTAGCGGGAGCCCCGGGGCAAAACACCGGGGAGCTGTTTTTT.